Presented here are 9 T cell receptor beta chains from one specimen sequenced in a study of T cell repertoires in cytomegalovirus infection. Via MiXCR, TCRdb re-called the reads, giving one row per CDR3 protein. The repertoire consists of roughly 760,000 distinct CDR3 sequences, with less than 40% occurring once and the leading ten covering 2.5% to 3%. The sequencing sample was made of PBMCs. Source of these receptors: a human donor in good health (CMV status not recorded). Some clones in this sample may be carry-over from other donors' samples.

J is TRBJ2-3 and V is TRBV27, with 12 bases identical to TRBD2. The germline V gene encodes CDR1 MNHEY and CDR2 SMNVEV (reference sequence). V lost 1 base and J lost 0; bases outside the gene matches: 2. This CDR3 region has 17 residues. Here the CDR3 DNA reads TGTGCCAGCAGTTTATTGACTAGCGGGGGAAGCACAGATACGCAGTATTTT. The encoded protein is CASSLLTSGGSTDTQYF.

This clonotype came up many times. Relative to the germline gene, one junction end is altered; a read error may explain this. The chain carries TRBV7-2 and TRBJ2-1; 11 positions agree with TRBD1. In germline, CDR1 is SGHTA, CDR2 FQGNSA. The CDR3 sequence is 13 residues long. The CDR3 DNA reads TGTGCCAGCAGCTTAACGGGGGGGGACAGGGGGAGTTTC. Translating it yields CASSLTGGDRGSF.

The rearrangement joins TRBV28 to TRBJ2-7; D gene ambiguous. CDR3 length equals 13 residues. Germline CDR1 reads MDHEN; CDR2 reads SYDVKM. Trimming pared 2 bases from V and 3 bases from J, leaving 8 bases between. CDR3 sequence (DNA): TGTGCCAGCAGTTTACCGGGTGACTACGAGCAGTACTTC. This sequence encodes CASSLPGDYEQYF.

V gene TRBV28 combines with J gene TRBJ2-1, with D possibly being TRBD2 (7 bases). The V end was cut by 8 bases, the J end by 8 bases, with 16 bases between. CDR3 length equals 13 residues. The germline gives CDR1 MDHEN, CDR2 SYDVKM. The CDR3 DNA follows: TGTGCCAGCGGGTATCGGGGGGCCGATGAGCAGTTCTTC. Translating it yields CASGYRGADEQFF. The entire variable domain, with the rest obtained from reference TRBV28 and TRBJ2-1, is as follows: DVKVTQSSRYLVKRTGEKVFLECVQDMDHENMFWYRQDPGLGLRLIYFSYDVKMKEKGDIPEGYSVSREKKERFSLILESASTNQTSMYLCASGYRGADEQFFGPGTRLTVL.

The CDR3 sequence is CASSPPGRTEAFF. For the CDR3, the DNA is TGTGCCAGCAGTCCCCCAGGGCGCACTGAAGCTTTCTTT. The rearrangement joins TRBV28 to TRBJ1-1; a possible D gene is TRBD1 (5 bases). The CDR3 covers 13 residues. Per the germline V gene, CDR1 is MDHEN and CDR2 is SYDVKM. The germline V and J ends were trimmed by 5 bases and 4 bases, with 11 bases remaining between them.

The V gene is TRBV28, the J gene TRBJ1-6; D gene uncertain. Germline lookup yields CDR1 MDHEN and CDR2 SYDVKM. V lost 2 bases and J lost 8, with 13 bases in between. The CDR3 is 15 amino acids. CDR3 nucleotides: TGTGCCAGCAGTTTAGGATCGAGCGGGTATTCACCCCTCCACTTT. Its translation is CASSLGSSGYSPLHF.

There are a few counts of this clonotype. CDR3 in DNA: TGTGCCAGCAGCTTGGACAGACGTGACACCGGGGAGCTGTTTTTT. Translation: CASSLDRRDTGELFF. The V call is TRBV7-2, the J call TRBJ2-2, with D perhaps matching TRBD1 (6 bases). Germline lookup yields CDR1 SGHTA and CDR2 FQGNSA. The V end lost 3 bases, the J end lost 3 bases, and 11 bases lay between the germline ends. CDR3 length: 15 residues.

This clonotype was picked up a small number of times. J is TRBJ1-2 and V is TRBV28; D is undetermined. Trimming removed 8 bases at V and 3 bases at J, with 13 bases between. Looked up from germline, CDR1 is MDHEN and CDR2 is SYDVKM. This CDR3 is built from 13 residues. The DNA of the CDR3 is TGTGCCAGCCTACAAGGATACGACTATGGCTACACCTTC. Its protein is CASLQGYDYGYTF.

There are a few counts of this clonotype. CDR3 residues: CASHREVNTEAFF. The CDR3 nucleotides are TGTGCCAGCCACAGGGAGGTGAACACTGAAGCTTTCTTT. This chain connects TRBV19 to TRBJ1-1; TRBD1 might be the D (6 bases). The germline V gene encodes CDR1 LNHDA and CDR2 SQIVND (reference sequence). The CDR3 is 13 residues long. V was pared by 9 bases and J by 0 bases, with 11 bases between.